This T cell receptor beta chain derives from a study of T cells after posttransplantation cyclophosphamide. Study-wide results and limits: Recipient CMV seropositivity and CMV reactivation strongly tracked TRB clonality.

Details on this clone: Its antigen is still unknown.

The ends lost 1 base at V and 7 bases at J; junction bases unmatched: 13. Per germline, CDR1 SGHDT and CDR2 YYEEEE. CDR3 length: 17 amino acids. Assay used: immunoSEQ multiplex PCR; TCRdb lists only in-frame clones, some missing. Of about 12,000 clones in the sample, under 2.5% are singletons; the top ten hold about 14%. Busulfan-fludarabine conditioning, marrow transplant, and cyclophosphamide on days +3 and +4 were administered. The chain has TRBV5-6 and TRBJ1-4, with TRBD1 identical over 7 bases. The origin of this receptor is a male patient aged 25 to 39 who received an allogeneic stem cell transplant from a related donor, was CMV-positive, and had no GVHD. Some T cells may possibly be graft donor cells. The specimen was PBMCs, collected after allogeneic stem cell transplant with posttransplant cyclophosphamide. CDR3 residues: CASSLIITTGYGEKLFF. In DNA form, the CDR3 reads TGTGCCAGCAGCTTGATAATCACGACAGGGTACGGTGAAAAACTGTTTTTT.